This T cell receptor beta chain was profiled in a study of blood T cell repertoires in COVID-19. Across the study: Some COVID-19 samples were acute and others convalescent; all came from the United States, Italy and Spain. Sample material is recorded as cDNA or gDNA derived from T cells, B-cell-depleted T cells, or PBMCs.

The CDR3 spans 15 residues. Germline CDR1 is ENHRY and CDR2 is SYGVKD. Trimming cost V 4 bases and J 5 bases; bases outside gene matches: 6. Original data processing: It was from reference gene primer amplification that nucleated cell counts were estimated. Generated by immunoSEQ multiplex PCR, the TCRdb table keeps only in-frame clones and is missing some. V and J calls and clone size are given by that table; D and trimming were obtained from the DNA. This sample yields around 150,000 clones, of which approximately 83% are seen a single time; roughly 3.4% belongs to the top ten. This chain uses TRBV10-3 with TRBJ2-2; 8 positions agree with TRBD2. The receptor comes from a man in his 70s with acute or convalescent COVID-19. Sequencing was carried out using peripheral blood. The CDR3 region is CAISAGRGGTGELFF. DNA of the CDR3: TGTGCCATCAGTGCCGGGAGGGGAGGGACCGGGGAGCTGTTTTTT.